This TCR beta chain was documented in a study of spatial heterogeneity in lung cancer. Points on this clonotype: Its target is not known.

Time point specified: sample taken at primary tumor resection. Patients with untreated early-stage non-small cell lung cancer, numbering 55 to 75, were the donors. On each TCR cDNA molecule, a unique molecular identifier was present. A single record per CDR3 protein comes from TCRdb applying MiXCR to the 5' RACE reads. This sample carries 90,000 to 95,000 distinct CDR3 sequences, approximately 12% of them seen once, and the ten largest clones take just over 40%. Study outcomes and limitations: Resection saw ubiquitous expanded tumor TCRs appear in blood more than follow-up did.

The clonotype originates from a male donor with early-stage non-small cell lung cancer. Sequencing was performed on PBMCs, taken at surgery.

The CDR3 loop reads CASSRTAWTQYF. The CDR3 DNA is TGTGCCAGCAGTCGGACTGCCTGGACCCAGTACTTC. J is TRBJ2-5 and V is TRBV12-3 or TRBV12-4, with D possibly being TRBD2 (5 bases). CDR3 length: 12 amino acids. Trimming stripped 5 bases from V and 7 bases from J, with 11 bases between.